This T cell receptor beta chain originates from a study of patients and donors after allogeneic stem cell transplantation (dated by TCRdb to 2020 to 2022). By sample share, this clonotype is medium-sized (0.01 to 0.1%). It lacks a known antigen. Base qualities are not at hand, and no much larger clone is one base apart. Between the V and J ends, shortened by 5 bases and 0 bases respectively, the junction contains 11 bases. Including cysteine and phenylalanine, the CDR3 has 15 amino acids. The sequence is cut down to CDR3 DNA, 45 bases in frame from base 1. Library creation used RT-PCR. Sequencing instrument: NextSeq 550. TCRdb passed the public sequencing reads through fastp at Q25 and MiXCR, retaining productive beta sequences. Entries that share a CDR3 protein sequence are merged under the most common genes and DNA. The sample contains just over 55,000 distinct CDR3 sequences, more than 10% of them found a single time. The ten largest clones capture roughly 34% of the sample.

What was sequenced was blood, either unsorted or a sorted T cell fraction (not recorded which). This sequence was found in a human donor who was either an allogeneic HSCT recipient or a stem cell or donor lymphocyte infusion donor (not recorded which). It is not recorded whose cells these are; they may come from a transplant donor. The chain was built from TRBV12-3 or TRBV12-4 and TRBJ2-1; a weak D assignment points to TRBD2 (6 bases agree). The CDR3 in this case is CASSPELASYNEQFF. In nucleotides, the sequence is TGTGCCAGCAGTCCGGAACTAGCCTCCTACAATGAGCAGTTCTTC.